A selection of T cell receptor beta chains follows, all from one sample in a study of blood T cell repertoires in COVID-19. Sequencing was performed with immunoSEQ multiplex PCR; in TCRdb, only in-frame clones are kept and a portion is missing. The table records 20,000 to 25,000 clones, approximately 92% of them present only once. What was sequenced was peripheral blood. Receptors were obtained from a human donor in a cohort sampled during active COVID-19. Both conserved end residues are part of each CDR3. The D gene is left open where the match is weak. Part of the rows lack a size; the others show once, few, many or a class for expanded clones.

d_call j_call clone_size v_call cdr3_nt cdr3_aa
TRBD2 TRBJ2-5 . TRBV11-3 TGTGCCAGCAGCCCGGAGGGCCCGGGACTAAAAGAGACCCAGTACTTC CASSPEGPGLKETQYF
TRBD2 TRBJ2-1 . TRBV30 TGTGCCTGGAGTGAAGGACTAGCGGGAGTCAATGAGCAGTTCTTC CAWSEGLAGVNEQFF
TRBD2 TRBJ2-1 . TRBV3-1/TRBV3-2 TGTGCCAGCACCTTGGGAGGGGCGTTGTACAATGAGCAGTTCTTC CASTLGGALYNEQFF
. TRBJ2-7 . TRBV5-8 TGTGCCAGCAGCTCCCTGGGGCAGGGCGAATACGAGCAGTACTTC CASSSLGQGEYEQYF
TRBD1 TRBJ2-2 medium-sized TRBV6-4 TGTGCCAGCAGTGACTCGACGGACAGGGGGCACGGGGAGCTGTTTTTT CASSDSTDRGHGELFF
TRBD2 TRBJ2-3 . TRBV5-8 TGTGCCAGCAGCTTGGGGACTAGCGGAGATACGCAGTATTTT CASSLGTSGDTQYF
TRBD1 TRBJ1-1 . TRBV10-2 TGCGCCAGCTGGCAGGGGGCGCACACTGAAGCTTTCTTT CASWQGAHTEAFF
TRBD1 TRBJ1-2 . TRBV7-9 TGTGCCAGCAGCTTAGCAGGGGGCGCCGATGGCTACACCTTC CASSLAGGADGYTF
. TRBJ2-7 . TRBV6-6 TGTGCCAGCAGTTACTCGATGCAGTCAGACGAGCAGTACTTC CASSYSMQSDEQYF
TRBD2 TRBJ2-7 . TRBV7-2 TGTGCCAGCAGCTTAGGGTTAGCGGGGGCCTACGAGCAGTACTTC CASSLGLAGAYEQYF
TRBD1 TRBJ1-4 once TRBV20-1 TGCAGTGCCCCGACAGGGAAAAAACTGTTTTTT CSAPTGKKLFF
TRBD1 TRBJ1-6 . TRBV7-2 TGTGCCAGCAGCTTAGGTGGGACAGGGGTCAATTCACCCCTCCACTTT CASSLGGTGVNSPLHF
. TRBJ2-1 . TRBV10-3 TGTGCCATCGGGGACTCCCCTTGGGGGCAGTTCTTC CAIGDSPWGQFF
. TRBJ1-2 . TRBV14 TGTGCCAGCAGCCCACGGACAGATGGCTACACCTTC CASSPRTDGYTF
. TRBJ2-1 . TRBV5-1 TGCGCCAGCAGCTTGTCTGGACAGACTAATGAGCAGTTCTTC CASSLSGQTNEQFF
TRBD2 TRBJ2-2 . TRBV27 TGTGCCAGCAGTTTACTACTAGCGGGAGGGCCGGGCGGGGAGCTGTTTTTT CASSLLLAGGPGGELFF
. TRBJ2-3 . TRBV27 TGTGCCAGCCGGGACTTCACAGATACGCAGTATTTT CASRDFTDTQYF
. TRBJ2-1 . TRBV11-2 TGTGCCAGCAGCCCCCTAAGGGGCGTAACCTACAATGAGCAGTTCTTC CASSPLRGVTYNEQFF
. TRBJ1-5 . TRBV28 TGTGCCAGCAGTTTAGGCGGTAACGGGCAGCCCCAGCATTTT CASSLGGNGQPQHF
. TRBJ2-7 few TRBV19 TGTGCCAGTAGCCAAGGGGGGGGCTACGAGCAGTACTTC CASSQGGGYEQYF
TRBD2 TRBJ2-5 . TRBV7-7 TGTGCTAGCAGCCCTGGACTAGCGGGAGGCCAAGAGACCCAGTACTTC CASSPGLAGGQETQYF
TRBD2 TRBJ2-1 . TRBV5-6 TGTGCCAGCAGCACACGCGGGACTAGCTCCTACAATGAGCAGTTCTTC CASSTRGTSSYNEQFF
TRBD1 TRBJ2-3 . TRBV19 TGTGCCAGTAGGGCCCGGGACAGGGGCGTTATCACAGATACGCAGTATTTT CASRARDRGVITDTQYF
TRBD1 TRBJ1-1 . TRBV5-1 TGCGCCAGCAGTCCGGGACAGCTTGAAGCTTTCTTT CASSPGQLEAFF
. TRBJ1-5 . TRBV7-9 TGTGCCAGCAGCTTAGGCGGCAGGGAGGGCAATCAGCCCCAGCATTTT CASSLGGREGNQPQHF